This TCR beta chain was sequenced in a study of control samples from healthy donors and cancer patients. The CDR3 is 12 residues long. Germline CDR1 is KGHDR and CDR2 is SFDVKD. V was pared by 9 bases and J by 6 bases, with 13 bases between. Measured with immunoSEQ multiplex PCR; TCRdb has only the in-frame clones, and not every one. This table holds around 90,000 clones, around 85% found once. This receptor was identified in a woman aged 40-49 years in good health. Sequencing input: blood. V usage is TRBV24-1 and J usage is TRBJ1-2; D may be TRBD1 (6 bases). The chain's CDR3 is CATSQGRDGYTF. The CDR3 DNA sequence: TGTGCCACCTCGCAGGGGAGGGATGGCTACACCTTC.